This entry lists 25 T cell receptor beta chains sequenced from one sample in a study of response to subunit inactivated influenza vaccine. MiXCR, run by TCRdb on the RT-PCR reads, gives a single entry per CDR3 protein. The repertoire has more than 700,000 distinct CDR3 sequences, 20% to 25% of them found once; the top ten carry roughly 10%. The material was PBMCs from blood, obtained roughly 5 days after vaccination. Every receptor here comes from a man in his fifties who received an inactivated influenza vaccine.

This clonotype was counted only a few times. This CDR3 is CASSPLGASPQETQYF. For the CDR3, the DNA is TGTGCCAGCAGTCCCCTGGGGGCGTCCCCCCAAGAGACCCAGTACTTC. This chain connects TRBV12-3 or TRBV12-4 to TRBJ2-5; weak D call: TRBD1 (6 bases). Deletions cut 5 bases from V and 1 base from J, with 17 bases between. The CDR3 covers 16 residues.

The CDR3 here is CASLTRNPTTDTQYF. For the CDR3, the DNA is TGTGCCAGCCTTACCCGGAACCCGACCACAGATACGCAGTATTTT. The rearrangement uses TRBV6-1 and TRBJ2-3; D uncertain. The ends were cut back, 8 bases at V and 2 bases at J, with 17 bases in the middle. Germline V lookup: CDR1 MNHNS, CDR2 SASEGT. CDR3 length: 15 residues.

This clonotype was observed at least ten times. V and J are TRBV5-1 and TRBJ2-1; tentatively, D is TRBD2 (5 bases). Germline V lookup: CDR1 SGHRS, CDR2 YFSETQ. V was shortened by 0 bases and J by 4 bases, with 14 bases between the two germline ends. The CDR3 is 16 residues long. The CDR3 loop is CASSLGDYSLYNEQFF. DNA for the CDR3: TGCGCCAGCAGCTTGGGAGACTACTCCCTATACAATGAGCAGTTCTTC.

The V gene is TRBV27, the J gene TRBJ2-1, with 12 bases matching TRBD2. V lost 5 bases to trimming and J lost 8 bases; unmatched junction nucleotides: 10. The CDR3 is 16 residues long. Germline CDR1 MNHEY, CDR2 SMNVEV (reference sequence). CDR3 amino acids: CASSASTSGGWDEQFF. CDR3 coding DNA: TGTGCCAGCAGTGCCAGTACTAGCGGGGGGTGGGATGAGCAGTTCTTC.

In this sample, this clonotype turned up a few times. V gene TRBV24-1 combines with J gene TRBJ2-1, with a tentative D call TRBD1 (5 bases). Germline V CDR1 and CDR2: KGHDR, SFDVKD. The CDR3 spans 13 residues. V was trimmed by 3 bases and J by 5 bases, leaving 7 bases between them. The CDR3 region has the DNA TGTGCCACCAGTGATCCAGGGAACAATGAGCAGTTCTTC. Protein: CATSDPGNNEQFF.

The chain combines TRBV20-1 with TRBJ2-1, with TRBD2 matching over 8 bases. The trim removed 2 bases at V and 7 bases at J, leaving 7 bases unmatched. Germline assignment: CDR1 DFQATT and CDR2 SNEGSKA (reference sequence). The CDR3 consists of 14 residues. CDR3 DNA sequence: TGCAGTGCTAGACCTCGGGAGGGCCTAAATGAGCAGTTCTTC. It encodes CSARPREGLNEQFF.

The chain joins TRBV7-8 to TRBJ2-3; D unresolved. CDR1 SGHVS and CDR2 FQNEAQ come from the germline V gene. The CDR3 extends over 14 amino acids. Trimming stripped 2 bases from V and 2 bases from J, with 8 bases between. CDR3: CASSLITPTDTQYF. The CDR3, as DNA: TGTGCCAGCAGCTTAATAACTCCCACAGATACGCAGTATTTT. The full variable domain, completed using reference TRBV7-8 and TRBJ2-3, is GAGVSQSPRYKVAKRGQDVALRCDPISGHVSLFWYQQALGQGPEFLTYFQNEAQLDKSGLPSDRFFAERPEGSVSTLKIQRTQQEDSAVYLCASSLITPTDTQYFGPGTRLTVL.

The genes are TRBV12-3 or TRBV12-4 and TRBJ1-2; D is unresolved. The CDR3 covers 12 residues. Between the trimmed V and J ends, which lost 7 bases and 8 bases, there was a span of 14 bases. This CDR3 reads CASTRHAGGYTF. The CDR3 DNA sequence: TGTGCCAGCACTAGACATGCGGGGGGCTACACCTTC.

This rearrangement joins TRBV2 to TRBJ2-5; weak D call: TRBD1 (5 bases). In germline, CDR1 is SNHLY, CDR2 FYNNEI. The CDR3 is 13 amino acids. Trimming removed 6 bases at V and 3 bases at J, with 11 bases between. CDR3 region: CASSNRREETQYF. The CDR3 region has the DNA TGTGCCAGCAGCAACCGCAGGGAAGAGACCCAGTACTTC.

The chain combines TRBV12-3 or TRBV12-4 with TRBJ2-7; tentative D call: TRBD2 (5 bases). Trimming pared 2 bases from V and 4 bases from J, leaving 18 bases between. This CDR3 contains 16 residues. The CDR3 DNA reads TGTGCCAGCAGTTTAAGCGGATCCACCGAGGTTTACGAGCAGTACTTC. Amino acid sequence: CASSLSGSTEVYEQYF.

The chain employs TRBV28 and TRBJ2-7; 10 bases are shared with TRBD2. Germline V gene data show CDR1 as MDHEN and CDR2 as SYDVKM. Trimming took 4 bases from V and 4 from J; bases not matched to a gene: 7. The CDR3 loop spans 15 amino acids. CDR3 amino acids: CASSYPGLASYEQYF. The CDR3, as DNA: TGTGCCAGCAGTTATCCGGGACTAGCGTCGTACGAGCAGTACTTC.

The chain carries TRBV7-9 and TRBJ2-2; D is uncertain. From germline, CDR1 is SEHNR and CDR2 FQNEAQ (reference sequence). Trimming removed 4 bases at V and 2 bases at J, with 14 bases between. This CDR3 contains 16 residues. The CDR3 region is CASSSPGDINTGELFF. The CDR3 DNA follows: TGTGCCAGCAGCTCCCCTGGCGACATCAACACCGGGGAGCTGTTTTTT.

This clonotype was seen more than once but under ten times. The chain links TRBV7-3 to TRBJ2-1, with 13 bases matching TRBD2. This CDR3 region has 16 residues. Germline CDR1 and CDR2: SGHTA and FQGTGA. Losses at the gene ends were 6 bases for V and 6 bases for J; bases not matched to a gene: 8. Written as DNA, the CDR3 is TGTGCCAGCAGTCGTACCCGGACTAGCGGGAGCAATGAGCAGTTCTTC. Protein sequence: CASSRTRTSGSNEQFF. Combining the CDR3 with reference TRBV7-3 and TRBJ2-1 gives the whole variable domain GAGVSQTPSNKVTEKGKYVELRCDPISGHTALYWYRQSLGQGPEFLIYFQGTGAADDSGLPNDRFFAVRPEGSVSTLKIQRTERGDSAVYLCASSRTRTSGSNEQFFGPGTRLTVL.

The sample holds a few counts of this clonotype. This rearrangement joins TRBV6-5 to TRBJ2-1; the match to TRBD2 covers 14 bases. Germline V gene lookup returns CDR1 MNHEY and CDR2 SVGAGI. This CDR3 spans 18 amino acids. With 1 base clipped from V and 10 bases from J, the junction kept 12 bases outside the gene matches. In DNA, the CDR3 is TGTGCCAGCAGTTACTTTCCCCTGACTAGCGGGGGGGCGGGGGAGCAGTTCTTC. Protein sequence: CASSYFPLTSGGAGEQFF.

This clonotype came up a few times. As DNA, the CDR3 is TGTGCCAGCAGTTTATTTTACGGAAACACCATATATTTT. It specifies CASSLFYGNTIYF. The chain links TRBV12-3 or TRBV12-4 to TRBJ1-3, with D unclear. Trimming left V 2 bases short and J 4 bases short, with 6 bases between. This CDR3 spans 13 amino acids.

The sample holds a few counts of this clonotype. The gene calls are TRBV28 and TRBJ2-7; 8 bases agree with TRBD1. Trimming took 8 bases from V and 4 from J; bases not matched to a gene: 7. The CDR3 spans 13 residues. The germline V gene has CDR1 MDHEN and CDR2 SYDVKM. CDR3 nucleotide sequence: TGTGCCAGCCATCAGGGGGCAAAGTACGAGCAGTACTTC. This encodes CASHQGAKYEQYF.

This clonotype was recorded many times. The chain couples TRBV20-1 to TRBJ2-1, with 14 bases matching TRBD2. Germline V gene data show CDR1 as DFQATT and CDR2 as SNEGSKA (reference sequence). V shed 3 bases, J shed 8 bases, and the junction held 3 bases outside the gene matches. This CDR3 comprises 14 residues. CDR3: CSASGLAGGDEQFF. Here the CDR3 DNA reads TGCAGTGCTAGCGGACTAGCGGGAGGAGATGAGCAGTTCTTC.

This chain links TRBV12-3 or TRBV12-4 with TRBJ2-1; D not certain. V was trimmed by 7 bases and J by 8 bases, leaving 9 bases between them. The CDR3 length is 11 residues. The CDR3 loop reads CASKLSYEQFF. In DNA form, the CDR3 reads TGTGCCAGCAAATTAAGTTATGAGCAGTTCTTC.

This clonotype was seen a few times. The chain joins TRBV28 to TRBJ1-5, with D possibly being TRBD1 (5 bases). CDR1 and CDR2 from the germline V gene are MDHEN and SYDVKM. The CDR3 is 12 amino acids. Deletions cut 7 bases from V and 6 bases from J, with 10 bases between. CDR3 region: CASTRGGQPQHF. The CDR3 coding sequence is TGTGCCAGCACCCGGGGGGGTCAGCCCCAGCATTTT. The complete variable domain, with remaining parts taken from reference TRBV28 and TRBJ1-5, reads DVKVTQSSRYLVKRTGEKVFLECVQDMDHENMFWYRQDPGLGLRLIYFSYDVKMKEKGDIPEGYSVSREKKERFSLILESASTNQTSMYLCASTRGGQPQHFGDGTRLSIL.

The chain combines TRBV4-1 with TRBJ1-6; D is unresolved. The CDR3 length is 12 residues. CDR1 is MGHRA, CDR2 YSYEKL, per germline. Deletions cut 0 bases from V and 14 bases from J, with 8 bases between. The CDR3 is CASSQEKVTLHF. Here the CDR3 DNA reads TGCGCCAGCAGCCAAGAGAAGGTCACCCTCCACTTT.

V and J are TRBV5-5 and TRBJ1-1, with 10 bases matching TRBD1. The germline V gene encodes CDR1 SGHKS and CDR2 YYEKEE (reference sequence). Germline trimming cut 3 bases from V and 5 bases from J; bases unmatched to any gene: 4. The CDR3 totals 14 residues. CDR3 in DNA: TGTGCCAGCAGCTGGACAGGGGGAAGAACTGAAGCTTTCTTT. It specifies CASSWTGGRTEAFF.

This sequence joins TRBV7-9 and TRBJ2-1; D unclear. This CDR3 spans 15 amino acids. Deletions cut 2 bases from V and 9 bases from J, with 17 bases between. The V gene's germline CDR1 is SEHNR and CDR2 FQNEAQ (reference sequence). CDR3: CASSLIGRISGEQFF. The CDR3, as DNA: TGTGCCAGCAGCTTAATCGGCCGAATCAGTGGTGAGCAGTTCTTC.

This clonotype was found a few times. V usage is TRBV20-1 and J usage is TRBJ2-1; 10 nucleotides align to TRBD2. Germline V gene data show CDR1 as DFQATT and CDR2 as SNEGSKA (reference sequence). The CDR3 runs 16 residues. V lost 5 bases, J lost 3 bases, and 10 bases stayed unmatched. The DNA for the CDR3 is TGCAGTGCTTCTACCTTAGCGGGGGGCGTCTACAATGAGCAGTTCTTC. Translating gives CSASTLAGGVYNEQFF.

This clonotype came up a few times. V usage is TRBV20-1 and J usage is TRBJ2-7; 11 bases match TRBD1. J lost 7 bases, V lost 0 bases, and 5 bases had no gene match. Germline CDR1 and CDR2: DFQATT and SNEGSKA (reference sequence). CDR3 length: 14 residues. The DNA of the CDR3 is TGCAGTGCTAGAGACGGGACAGGGGGAGGGGAGCAGTACTTC. It is translated as CSARDGTGGGEQYF.

The V call is TRBV5-6, the J call TRBJ2-5, with D perhaps TRBD1 (6 bases). CDR1 and CDR2 from the germline V gene are SGHDT and YYEEEE. V was shortened by 4 bases and J by 1 base, with 11 bases between the two germline ends. CDR3 length: 14 residues. The CDR3 reads CASSKTGFQETQYF. The CDR3 region has the DNA TGTGCCAGCAGCAAGACAGGCTTCCAAGAGACCCAGTACTTC.